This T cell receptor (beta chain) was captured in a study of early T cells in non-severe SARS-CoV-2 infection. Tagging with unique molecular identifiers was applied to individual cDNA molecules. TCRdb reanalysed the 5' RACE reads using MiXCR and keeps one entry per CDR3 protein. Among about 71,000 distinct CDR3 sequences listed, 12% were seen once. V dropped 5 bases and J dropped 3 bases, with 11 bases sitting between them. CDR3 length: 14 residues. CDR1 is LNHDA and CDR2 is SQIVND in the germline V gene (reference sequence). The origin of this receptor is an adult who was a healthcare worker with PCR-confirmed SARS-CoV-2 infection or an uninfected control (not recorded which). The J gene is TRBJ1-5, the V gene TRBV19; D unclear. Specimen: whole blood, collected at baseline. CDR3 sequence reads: CASSLYAFNQPQHF. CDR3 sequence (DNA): TGTGCCAGTAGTCTTTACGCTTTCAATCAGCCCCAGCATTTT.